The following is a TCR beta chain sequence with its context. The data were taken from a study of shared clonotypes between healthy human individuals. The CDR3 contains 15 residues. The ends were cut back, 0 bases at V and 4 bases at J, with 12 bases in the middle. Per the germline V gene, CDR1 is MNHNS and CDR2 is SASEGT. The genomic DNA of each subset was split evenly across several immunoSEQ plates. Sequencing used immunoSEQ multiplex PCR; TCRdb keeps in-frame clones, though not all of them. Of roughly 2,300,000 clones listed, 80% to 95% are singletons. This sequence joins TRBV6-1 and TRBJ1-2, with D unclear. Specimen: naive CD4+ T cells from PBMCs. Specified subset: CD45RA+ positively selected. The clonotype comes from a man younger than 30 in good health. Some clones in this sample may be carry-over from other donors' samples. The CDR3 region is CASSEAGGSGYGYTF. CDR3 sequence (DNA): TGTGCCAGCAGTGAAGCTGGAGGATCGGGCTATGGCTACACCTTC.